These T cell receptor beta chains were read from a single sample in a study of blood T cell repertoires in COVID-19. Here immunoSEQ multiplex PCR was the method, and the copy in TCRdb shows in-frame clones only, minus some. The repertoire holds a few hundred thousand clones, with 86% as singletons. Sequenced sample: peripheral blood. These receptors were collected from an older man with acute or convalescent COVID-19. Each CDR3 is given with its conserved first and last residue. Each record gives: J gene, clone size, V gene, D gene, CDR3 length, CDR3 protein, CDR3 DNA. The D gene is left open where the match is weak. Clone size is stated in some rows and not others, as once, few, many or a class when expanded.

TRBJ1-2 | few | TRBV19 | TRBD1 | 14 | CASNPRGQGYGYTF | TGTGCCAGTAACCCCAGGGGGCAAGGCTATGGCTACACCTTC
TRBJ1-2 | NA | TRBV4-3 | TRBD1 | 16 | CASSQHGTGGVSGYTF | TGCGCCAGCAGCCAACATGGGACAGGGGGCGTAAGTGGCTACACCTTC
TRBJ2-3 | NA | TRBV5-1 | TRBD2 | 15 | CASSISGSSTDTQYF | TGCGCCAGCAGCATTAGCGGGAGTAGCACAGATACGCAGTATTTT
TRBJ1-1 | NA | TRBV6-1 | NA | 13 | CASSESPRGEAFF | TGTGCCAGCAGTGAAAGCCCAAGAGGTGAAGCTTTCTTT
TRBJ2-7 | NA | TRBV27 | NA | 15 | CASSSRGRGTYEQYF | TGTGCCAGCAGTTCGAGAGGGAGAGGAACCTACGAGCAGTACTTC
TRBJ2-4 | NA | TRBV3-1/TRBV3-2 | NA | 11 | CASSQRGFQYF | TGTGCCAGCAGCCAAAGGGGCTTTCAGTACTTC
TRBJ2-2 | NA | TRBV4-3 | NA | 15 | CASSQTQGIAGELFF | TGCGCCAGCAGCCAAACCCAGGGGATCGCCGGGGAGCTGTTTTTT
TRBJ2-1 | few | TRBV7-9 | TRBD2 | 18 | CASSPTSGRASSYNEQFF | TGTGCCAGCAGCCCGACTAGCGGGAGGGCCAGCTCCTACAATGAGCAGTTCTTC
TRBJ2-1 | NA | TRBV19 | TRBD2 | 16 | CASSVTGTSGYNEQFF | TGTGCCAGTAGTGTCACCGGGACTAGCGGGTACAATGAGCAGTTCTTC
TRBJ1-6 | NA | TRBV19 | NA | 15 | CASSILQGRNSPLHF | TGTGCCAGTAGTATTTTGCAGGGAAGGAATTCACCCCTCCACTTT
TRBJ1-3 | NA | TRBV6-1 | TRBD1 | 16 | CASSEEQGQGRNTIYF | TGTGCCAGCAGTGAAGAACAGGGACAGGGTCGGAACACCATATATTTT
TRBJ2-5 | NA | TRBV7-9 | NA | 18 | CASSLGRITGTPIRTQYF | TGTGCCAGCAGCTTAGGGCGGATTACCGGGACACCTATCAGGACCCAGTACTTC
TRBJ2-1 | NA | TRBV7-3 | NA | 14 | CASSLTSRDNEQFF | TGTGCCAGCAGCTTAACGTCCCGGGACAATGAGCAGTTCTTC
TRBJ1-1 | NA | TRBV6-2/TRBV6-3 | TRBD1 | 15 | CASSYFAGGNTEAFF | TGTGCCAGCAGTTACTTCGCAGGGGGGAACACTGAAGCTTTCTTT
TRBJ2-5 | NA | TRBV10-3 | TRBD1 | 13 | CAISGDREETQYF | TGTGCCATCAGTGGAGACAGGGAAGAGACCCAGTACTTC
TRBJ1-2 | NA | TRBV11-1 | NA | 16 | CASSPTPEHANYGYTF | TGTGCCAGCAGCCCAACGCCCGAACACGCTAACTATGGCTACACCTTC
TRBJ1-5 | NA | TRBV7-9 | TRBD1 | 14 | CASSPWTGGQPQHF | TGTGCCAGCAGCCCGTGGACAGGGGGTCAGCCCCAGCATTTT
TRBJ1-6 | NA | TRBV6-5 | NA | 12 | CASRTLQGPLHF | TGTGCCAGCAGGACCTTACAGGGACCCCTCCACTTT
TRBJ1-6 | NA | TRBV5-1 | NA | 16 | CASSLGLTSSNSPLHF | TGCGCCAGCAGCTTGGGGTTGACAAGCTCGAATTCACCCCTCCACTTT
TRBJ2-5 | NA | TRBV7-6 | TRBD2 | 14 | CASSLAGGGETQYF | TGTGCCAGCAGCTTAGCGGGCGGGGGGGAGACCCAGTACTTC